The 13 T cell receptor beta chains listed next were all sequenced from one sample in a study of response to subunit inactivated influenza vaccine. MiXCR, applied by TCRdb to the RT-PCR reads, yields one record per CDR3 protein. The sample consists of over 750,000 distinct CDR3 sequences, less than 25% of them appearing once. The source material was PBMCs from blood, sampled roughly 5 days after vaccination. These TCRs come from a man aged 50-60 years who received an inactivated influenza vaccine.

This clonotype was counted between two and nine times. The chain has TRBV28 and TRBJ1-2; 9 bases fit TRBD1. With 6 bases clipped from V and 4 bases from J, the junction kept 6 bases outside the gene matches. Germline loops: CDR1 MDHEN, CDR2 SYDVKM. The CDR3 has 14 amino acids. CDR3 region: CASRKTGGIYGYTF. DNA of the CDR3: TGTGCCAGCAGGAAGACAGGGGGTATCTATGGCTACACCTTC.

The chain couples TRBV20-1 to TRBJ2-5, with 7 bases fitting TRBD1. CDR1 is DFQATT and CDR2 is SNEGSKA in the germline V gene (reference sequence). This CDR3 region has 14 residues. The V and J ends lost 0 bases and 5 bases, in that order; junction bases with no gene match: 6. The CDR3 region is CSARDRQGRETQYF. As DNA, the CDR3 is TGCAGTGCTAGAGATAGACAGGGACGCGAGACCCAGTACTTC.

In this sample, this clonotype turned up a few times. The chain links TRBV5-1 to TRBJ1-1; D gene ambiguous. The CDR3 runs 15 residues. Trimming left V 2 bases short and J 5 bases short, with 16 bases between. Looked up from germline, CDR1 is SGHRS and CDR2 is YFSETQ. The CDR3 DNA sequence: TGCGCCAGCAGCTTACGTGGACCGTTGGAGACTGAAGCTTTCTTT. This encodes CASSLRGPLETEAFF.

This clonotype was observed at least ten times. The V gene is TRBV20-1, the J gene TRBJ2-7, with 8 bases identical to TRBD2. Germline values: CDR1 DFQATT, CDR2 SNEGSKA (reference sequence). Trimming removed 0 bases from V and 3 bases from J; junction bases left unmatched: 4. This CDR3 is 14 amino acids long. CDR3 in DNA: TGCAGTGCTAGAGATGGGGCGGGGGGCTACGAGCAGTACTTC. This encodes CSARDGAGGYEQYF.

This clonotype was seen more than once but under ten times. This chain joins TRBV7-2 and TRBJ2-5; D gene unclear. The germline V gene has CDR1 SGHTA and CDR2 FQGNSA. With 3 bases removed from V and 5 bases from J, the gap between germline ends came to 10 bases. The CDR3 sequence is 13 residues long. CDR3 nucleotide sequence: TGTGCCAGCAGCTTTCGAAGGGTGGAGACCCAGTACTTC. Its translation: CASSFRRVETQYF.

The CDR3 protein is CASRRESGNQPQHF. CDR3 DNA: TGTGCCAGCAGGCGGGAGTCGGGCAATCAGCCCCAGCATTTT. This chain uses TRBV6-2 or TRBV6-3 with TRBJ1-5, with D hard to call. Per germline, CDR1 MNHEY and CDR2 SVGEGT. V was trimmed by 6 bases and J by 2 bases, leaving 11 bases between them. The CDR3 has 14 amino acids.

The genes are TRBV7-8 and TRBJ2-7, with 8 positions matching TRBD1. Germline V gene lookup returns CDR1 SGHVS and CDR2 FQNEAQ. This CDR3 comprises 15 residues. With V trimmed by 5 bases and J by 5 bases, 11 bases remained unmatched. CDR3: CASSLRTGQTNEQYF. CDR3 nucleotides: TGTGCCAGCAGCCTTAGGACAGGGCAGACGAACGAGCAGTACTTC.

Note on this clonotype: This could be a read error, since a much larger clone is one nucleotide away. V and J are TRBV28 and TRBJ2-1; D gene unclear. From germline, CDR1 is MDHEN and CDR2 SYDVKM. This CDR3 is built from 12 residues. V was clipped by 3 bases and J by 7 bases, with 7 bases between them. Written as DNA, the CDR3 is TGTGCCAGCAGTTTTCTCCGGAATGAGCAGTTCTTC. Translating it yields CASSFLRNEQFF.

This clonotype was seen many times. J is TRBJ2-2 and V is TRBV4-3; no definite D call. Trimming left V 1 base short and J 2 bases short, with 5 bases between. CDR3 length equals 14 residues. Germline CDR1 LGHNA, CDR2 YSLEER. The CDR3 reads CASSQGLNTGELFF. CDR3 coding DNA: TGCGCCAGCAGCCAAGGCTTAAACACCGGGGAGCTGTTTTTT.

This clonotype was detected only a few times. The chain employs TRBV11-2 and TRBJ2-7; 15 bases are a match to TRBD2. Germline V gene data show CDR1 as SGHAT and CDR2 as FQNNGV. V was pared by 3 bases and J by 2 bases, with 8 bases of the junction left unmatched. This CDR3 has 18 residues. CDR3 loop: CASSFGTSGGRIPYEQYF. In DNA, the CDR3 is TGTGCCAGCAGCTTCGGGACTAGCGGGGGGCGAATCCCCTACGAGCAGTACTTC. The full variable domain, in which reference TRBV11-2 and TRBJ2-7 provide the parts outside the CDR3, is EAGVAQSPRYKIIEKRQSVAFWCNPISGHATLYWYQQILGQGPKLLIQFQNNGVVDDSQLPKDRFSAERLKGVDSTLKIQPAKLEDSAVYLCASSFGTSGGRIPYEQYFGPGTRLTVT.

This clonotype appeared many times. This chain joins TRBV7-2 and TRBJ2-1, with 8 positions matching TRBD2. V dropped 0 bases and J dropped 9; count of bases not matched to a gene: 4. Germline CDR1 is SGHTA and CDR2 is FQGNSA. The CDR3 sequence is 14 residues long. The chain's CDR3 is CASSLARTSTEQFF. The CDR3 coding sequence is TGTGCCAGCAGCTTAGCGAGGACTAGCACTGAGCAGTTCTTC. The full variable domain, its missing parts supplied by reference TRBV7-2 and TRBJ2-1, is GAGVSQSPSNKVTEKGKDVELRCDPISGHTALYWYRQSLGQGLEFLIYFQGNSAPDKSGLPSDRFSAERTGGSVSTLTIQRTQQEDSAVYLCASSLARTSTEQFFGPGTRLTVL.

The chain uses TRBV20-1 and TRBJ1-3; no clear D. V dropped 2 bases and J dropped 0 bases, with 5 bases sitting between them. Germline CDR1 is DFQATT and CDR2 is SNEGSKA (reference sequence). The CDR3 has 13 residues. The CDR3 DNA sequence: TGCAGTGCTAGAACCCGCTCTGGAAACACCATATATTTT. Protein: CSARTRSGNTIYF.

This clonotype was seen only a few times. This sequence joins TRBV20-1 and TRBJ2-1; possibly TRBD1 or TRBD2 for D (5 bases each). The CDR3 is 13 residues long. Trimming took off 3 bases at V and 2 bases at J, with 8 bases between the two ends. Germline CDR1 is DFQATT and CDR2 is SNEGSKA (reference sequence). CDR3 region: CSASGAAYNEQFF. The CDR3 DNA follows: TGCAGTGCTAGCGGGGCAGCCTACAATGAGCAGTTCTTC.